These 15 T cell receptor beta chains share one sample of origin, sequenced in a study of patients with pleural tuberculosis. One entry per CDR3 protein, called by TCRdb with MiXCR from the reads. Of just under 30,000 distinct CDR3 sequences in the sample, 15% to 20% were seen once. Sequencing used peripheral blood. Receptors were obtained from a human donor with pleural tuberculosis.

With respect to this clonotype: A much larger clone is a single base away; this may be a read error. This CDR3 is CASSFEGFNEQSF. CDR3 sequence (DNA): TGTGCCAGCAGCTTCGAAGGATTCAATGAGCAGTCCTTC. The chain carries TRBV7-9 and TRBJ2-1, with D unresolved. This CDR3 has 13 residues. In germline, CDR1 is SEHNR, CDR2 FQNEAQ (reference sequence).

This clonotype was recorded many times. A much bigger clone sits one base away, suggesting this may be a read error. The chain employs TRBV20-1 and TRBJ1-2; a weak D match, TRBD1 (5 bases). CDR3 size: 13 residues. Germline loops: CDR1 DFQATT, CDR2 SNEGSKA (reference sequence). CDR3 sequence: CSALTRQNYGYAF. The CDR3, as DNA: TGCAGTGCCCTCACCCGACAGAACTATGGCTACGCCTTC.

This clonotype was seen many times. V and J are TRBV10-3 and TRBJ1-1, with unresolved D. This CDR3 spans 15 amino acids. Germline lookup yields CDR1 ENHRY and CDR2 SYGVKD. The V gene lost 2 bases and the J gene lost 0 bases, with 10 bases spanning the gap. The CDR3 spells CAISENPNLNTEAFF. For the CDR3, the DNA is TGTGCCATCAGTGAGAACCCTAACTTGAACACTGAAGCTTTCTTT.

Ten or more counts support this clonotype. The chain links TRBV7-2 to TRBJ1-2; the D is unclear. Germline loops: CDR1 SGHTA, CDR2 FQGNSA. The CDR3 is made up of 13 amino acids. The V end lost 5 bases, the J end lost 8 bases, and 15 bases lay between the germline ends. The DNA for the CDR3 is TGTGCCAGCAGCACCGGGCCCCAAGAAGGCTACACCTTC. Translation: CASSTGPQEGYTF.

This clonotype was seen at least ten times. This CDR3 is CASSGQAATNEKLFF. DNA for the CDR3: TGTGCCAGCAGTGGCCAGGCTGCAACTAATGAAAAACTGTTTTTT. The V gene is TRBV28, the J gene TRBJ1-4; no firm D call. The V and J ends lost 5 bases and 0 bases respectively, with 10 bases between them. CDR1 and CDR2 from the germline V gene are MDHEN and SYDVKM. The CDR3 has 15 residues.

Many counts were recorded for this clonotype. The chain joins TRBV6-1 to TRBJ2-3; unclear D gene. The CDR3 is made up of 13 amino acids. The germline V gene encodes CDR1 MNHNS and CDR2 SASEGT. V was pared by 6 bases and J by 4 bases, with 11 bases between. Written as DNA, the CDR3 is TGTGCCAGCAGGCGCGACACCTCAGATACGCAGTATTTT. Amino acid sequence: CASRRDTSDTQYF.

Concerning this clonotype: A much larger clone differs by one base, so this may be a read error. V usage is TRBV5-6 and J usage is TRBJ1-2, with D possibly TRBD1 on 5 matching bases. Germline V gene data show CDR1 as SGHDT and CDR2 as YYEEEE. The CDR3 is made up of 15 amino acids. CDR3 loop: CASSLRDRQFYGHTF. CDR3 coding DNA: TGTGCCAGCAGCCTACGGGACCGGCAGTTCTATGGCCACACCTTC.

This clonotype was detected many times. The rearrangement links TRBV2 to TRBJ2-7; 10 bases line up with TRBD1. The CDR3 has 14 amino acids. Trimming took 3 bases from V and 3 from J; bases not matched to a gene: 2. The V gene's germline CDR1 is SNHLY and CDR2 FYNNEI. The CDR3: CASSDGTGDYEQYF. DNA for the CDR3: TGTGCCAGCAGTGACGGGACAGGGGACTACGAGCAGTACTTC.

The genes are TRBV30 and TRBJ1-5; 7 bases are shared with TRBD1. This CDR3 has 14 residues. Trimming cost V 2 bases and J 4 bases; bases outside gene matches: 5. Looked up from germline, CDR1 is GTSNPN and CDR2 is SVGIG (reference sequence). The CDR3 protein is CAWSKGTENQPQHF. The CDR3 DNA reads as TGTGCCTGGAGTAAAGGGACAGAGAATCAGCCCCAGCATTTT.

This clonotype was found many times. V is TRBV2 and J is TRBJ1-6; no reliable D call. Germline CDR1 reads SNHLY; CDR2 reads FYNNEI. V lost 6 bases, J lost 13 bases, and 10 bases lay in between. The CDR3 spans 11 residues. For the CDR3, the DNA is TGTGCCAGCAGCTTTACGAATCCCCTCCACTTT. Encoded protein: CASSFTNPLHF.

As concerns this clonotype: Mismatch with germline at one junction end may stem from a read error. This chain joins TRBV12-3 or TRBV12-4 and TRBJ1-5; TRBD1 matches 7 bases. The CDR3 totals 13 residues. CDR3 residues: CASSRDSNQPRHF. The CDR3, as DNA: TGTGCCAGCAGTCGGGACAGCAATCAGCCCCGGCATTTT.

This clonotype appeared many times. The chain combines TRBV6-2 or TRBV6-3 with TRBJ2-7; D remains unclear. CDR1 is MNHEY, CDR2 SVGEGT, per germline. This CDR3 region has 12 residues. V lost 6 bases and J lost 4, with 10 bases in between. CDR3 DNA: TGTGCCAGCAGGACGGATACTTACGAGCAGTACTTC. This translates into CASRTDTYEQYF.

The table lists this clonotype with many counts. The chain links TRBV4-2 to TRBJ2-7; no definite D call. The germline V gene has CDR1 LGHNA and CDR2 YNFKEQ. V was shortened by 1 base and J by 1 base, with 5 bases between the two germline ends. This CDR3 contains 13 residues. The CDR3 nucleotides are TGTGCCAGCAGCCAAGTAGATTCCTACGAGCAGTACTTC. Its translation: CASSQVDSYEQYF.

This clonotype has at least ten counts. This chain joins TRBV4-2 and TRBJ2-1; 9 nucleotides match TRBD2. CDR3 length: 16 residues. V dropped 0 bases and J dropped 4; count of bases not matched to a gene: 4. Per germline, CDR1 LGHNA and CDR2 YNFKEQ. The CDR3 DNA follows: TGTGCCAGCAGCCAAGAGGGTAGCGGGGGTTACAATGAGCAGTTCTTC. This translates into CASSQEGSGGYNEQFF.

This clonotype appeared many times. The CDR3 bases are TGTGCCAGCAGTTTAGAAGGACGGATGTACAATGAGCAGTTCTTC. This sequence encodes CASSLEGRMYNEQFF. J is TRBJ2-1 and V is TRBV27; D unclear. Trimming removed 2 bases from V and 4 bases from J, with 12 bases in between. The CDR3 is 15 amino acids. The germline V gene encodes CDR1 MNHEY and CDR2 SMNVEV (reference sequence).